This T cell receptor (beta chain) was recovered during a study of blood T cell repertoires in COVID-19. As for the study in general: Researchers got acute and convalescent COVID-19 samples from the United States, Italy and Spain.

Individuals aged 18 to 89 years were recruited from 24 US areas. Assignment of participants to cohorts was predicated upon participant-reported clinical history. The table came from immunoSEQ multiplex PCR; TCRdb's copy has only in-frame clones and leaves some out. This repertoire shows about 250,000 clones, 85% found once; its top ten account for about 8.2%. V was pared by 0 bases and J by 1 base, with 7 bases between. Germline CDR1 is SGHNT and CDR2 is YYREEE (reference sequence). The length of the CDR3 is 14 residues. This sequence was found in a woman in her forties or fifties with acute COVID-19. The chain couples TRBV5-4 to TRBJ1-1; D uncertain. The sequenced sample was PBMCs or T cells enriched from blood (not recorded which). CDR3 loop: CASSLVQANTEAFF. In nucleotides, the CDR3 is TGTGCCAGCAGCTTGGTTCAAGCGAACACTGAAGCTTTCTTT.